These T cell receptor beta chains were read from a single sample in a study of CD8 T cells in Susac syndrome. TCRdb reprocessed the immunoSEQ multiplex PCR reads via MiXCR and lists one record per CDR3 protein. The sample carries 150,000 or so distinct CDR3 sequences, approximately 96% recorded once. Material: CD8+ T cells from PBMCs. These receptors all come from a human donor with multiple sclerosis. Each CDR3 is given with its conserved first and last residue. Each record gives: CDR3 length, V gene, D gene, J gene, clone size, CDR3 protein, CDR3 DNA. A D gene is named only where the DNA matches it firmly. Some rows have no size entry. The others give once, few or many, or a class for an expanded clone.

>17|TRBV4-1|TRBD1|TRBJ1-2|NA
CASSQDPGDRGVGGYTF
TGCGCCAGCAGCCAAGATCCTGGTGACAGGGGTGTTGGTGGCTACACCTTC
>14|TRBV20-1|TRBD1|TRBJ1-6|NA
CSAKTGAGGSPLHF
TGCAGTGCCAAGACAGGGGCCGGAGGGTCACCCCTCCACTTT
>13|TRBV27|NA|TRBJ1-1|NA
CASSTDSRGVAFF
TGTGCCAGCAGCACGGACAGCCGGGGGGTAGCTTTCTTT
>15|TRBV13|NA|TRBJ1-1|NA
CASSLDRRVNTEAFF
TGTGCCAGCAGCTTAGACAGACGGGTGAACACTGAAGCTTTCTTT
>16|TRBV20-1|TRBD1|TRBJ2-6|NA
CSARDPTGAGANVLTF
TGCAGTGCTAGAGACCCGACAGGGGCCGGGGCCAACGTCCTGACTTTC
>13|TRBV13|NA|TRBJ1-6|NA
CASSPPGGSPLHF
TGTGCCAGCAGCCCTCCCGGGGGTTCACCCCTCCACTTT
>12|TRBV7-3|NA|TRBJ2-2|NA
CASMSRSGELFF
TGTGCCAGCATGTCTCGTTCCGGGGAGCTGTTTTTT
>18|TRBV7-9|TRBD1|TRBJ2-7|once
CASSLVGQDSSRTYEQYF
TGTGCCAGCAGCTTAGTTGGACAGGACAGCTCTCGAACCTACGAGCAGTACTTC
>15|TRBV9|TRBD2|TRBJ2-1|few
CASSVSGGSYNEQFF
TGTGCCAGCAGCGTTAGCGGGGGATCCTACAATGAGCAGTTCTTC
>14|TRBV7-8|NA|TRBJ2-5|NA
CASSIRRGRETQYF
TGTGCCAGCAGTATTCGGAGGGGGAGGGAGACCCAGTACTTC
>14|TRBV30|NA|TRBJ2-1|NA
CAWSVGGLKNEQFF
TGTGCCTGGAGTGTCGGAGGACTGAAAAATGAGCAGTTCTTC
>15|TRBV28|NA|TRBJ1-2|NA
CASSFRQSTPNGYTF
TGTGCCAGCAGTTTCAGACAGTCAACGCCGAATGGCTACACCTTC
>15|TRBV19|TRBD1|TRBJ2-3|NA
CASSQDRARPDTQYF
TGTGCCAGTAGTCAGGACAGGGCTCGGCCAGATACGCAGTATTTT
>12|TRBV14|NA|TRBJ2-1|few
CASSQAGNEQFF
TGTGCCAGCAGCCAAGCGGGAAATGAGCAGTTCTTC
>16|TRBV12-3/TRBV12-4|NA|TRBJ2-5|NA
CASSFLGTNDQETQYF
TGTGCCAGCAGTTTCCTAGGGACAAATGACCAAGAGACCCAGTACTTC
>13|TRBV28|NA|TRBJ2-5|NA
CASSWRGGETQYF
TGTGCCAGCAGTTGGAGGGGCGGAGAGACCCAGTACTTC
>16|TRBV7-2|TRBD1|TRBJ1-2|NA
CASSSTTQTGTYGYTF
TGTGCCAGCAGCTCCACCACCCAGACAGGGACCTATGGCTACACCTTC
>12|TRBV7-8|NA|TRBJ2-1|NA
CASQEIRNEQFF
TGTGCCAGCCAAGAAATCCGCAATGAGCAGTTCTTC
>15|TRBV12-3/TRBV12-4|TRBD1|TRBJ1-2|NA
CASSFEGQGPYGYTF
TGTGCCAGCAGTTTCGAAGGACAGGGTCCCTATGGCTACACCTTC
>12|TRBV7-8|NA|TRBJ2-3|NA
CASSLKGGGQYF
TGTGCCAGCAGCCTTAAGGGTGGGGGGCAGTATTTT
>13|TRBV9|TRBD1|TRBJ2-1|NA
CASSTTGDDEQFF
TGTGCCAGCAGCACCACAGGGGACGATGAGCAGTTCTTC
>12|TRBV25-1|TRBD1|TRBJ1-2|NA
CASSEDRDGYTF
TGTGCCAGCAGTGAGGACAGGGATGGCTACACCTTC
>15|TRBV12-3/TRBV12-4|NA|TRBJ2-3|NA
CAISTPDSYTDTQYF
TGTGCCATCTCTACCCCGGACTCGTACACAGATACGCAGTATTTT
>11|TRBV29-1|NA|TRBJ1-2|NA
CSVDRGNGYTF
TGCAGCGTTGACAGGGGAAATGGCTACACCTTC
>14|TRBV20-1|NA|TRBJ2-7|few
CSALRTDPPYEQYF
TGCAGTGCTCTAAGGACTGATCCTCCCTACGAGCAGTACTTC
>14|TRBV27|TRBD1|TRBJ1-1|NA
CASSPLGTGLEAFF
TGTGCCAGCAGTCCCCTCGGGACAGGGCTTGAAGCTTTCTTT
>15|TRBV9|TRBD2|TRBJ2-3|NA
CASSSPAGGADTQYF
TGTGCCAGCAGCTCCCCAGCGGGGGGGGCGGATACGCAGTATTTT
>14|TRBV27|NA|TRBJ1-4|NA
CASSFRVGTEKLFF
TGTGCCAGCAGTTTTAGGGTGGGTACGGAAAAACTGTTTTTT
>10|TRBV20-1|NA|TRBJ1-2|NA
CSAVGRLDTF
TGCAGTGCTGTAGGCCGCCTTGACACCTTC
>13|TRBV7-8|NA|TRBJ1-1|NA
CASTVGGDPEAFF
TGTGCCAGCACCGTCGGCGGGGACCCTGAAGCTTTCTTT
>16|TRBV7-3|NA|TRBJ2-1|NA
CASTSTWAPRRREQFF
TGTGCCAGCACCTCAACTTGGGCGCCCCGGAGACGTGAGCAGTTCTTC
>12|TRBV12-3/TRBV12-4|TRBD1|TRBJ2-3|NA
CATDRGIDTQYF
TGTGCCACCGACAGGGGGATAGATACGCAGTATTTT
>15|TRBV7-9|TRBD1|TRBJ1-2|NA
CASNLLAGTGDGYTF
TGTGCCAGCAACCTATTGGCGGGGACAGGGGATGGCTACACCTTC
>14|TRBV27|TRBD2|TRBJ2-5|NA
CASSGGGTQETQYF
TGTGCCAGCAGTGGGGGAGGGACCCAAGAGACCCAGTACTTC
>15|TRBV19|TRBD1|TRBJ2-5|once
CATQDRGRPQETQYF
TGTGCCACCCAAGACAGGGGCCGACCCCAAGAGACCCAGTACTTC
>13|TRBV5-6|TRBD1|TRBJ1-2|NA
CASSQGAVYGYTF
TGTGCCAGCAGCCAGGGGGCAGTCTATGGCTACACCTTC
>16|TRBV29-1|TRBD1|TRBJ2-1|NA
CSVVGQVPSSYNEQFF
TGCAGCGTTGTGGGACAGGTACCGAGCTCCTACAATGAGCAGTTCTTC